The 2 T cell receptor beta chains reported below all come from one sample, sequenced in a study of T cell responses to AZD1222 COVID-19 vaccine. Assay used: immunoSEQ multiplex PCR; TCRdb lists only in-frame clones, some missing. This table has more than 95,000 clones, more than 75% appearing once. Specimen: peripheral blood, collected on day 0 of AZD1222 vaccination. All receptors derive from an adult in good health.

This clone was seen just once. The genes are TRBV24-1 and TRBJ2-1; D unresolved. Germline V gene sequence: CDR1 KGHDR, CDR2 SFDVKD. This CDR3 comprises 15 residues. The ends were cut back, 4 bases at V and 1 base at J, with 10 bases in the middle. The CDR3 DNA reads TGTGCCACCAGTGACCGGTACAGATCCTACAATGAGCAGTTCTTC. Its translation is CATSDRYRSYNEQFF.

The chain joins TRBV4-3 to TRBJ1-5; D call uncertain. Per the germline V gene, CDR1 is LGHNA and CDR2 is YSLEER. The CDR3 covers 13 residues. V lost 0 bases and J lost 9, with 9 bases in between. The DNA for the CDR3 is TGCGCCAGCAGCCAAGATTTTGGGTCGCCCCAGCATTTT. This encodes CASSQDFGSPQHF.